The clone carrying this T cell receptor (beta chain) is a singleton in its sample. The CDR3 has 13 amino acids. The germline CDR1 and CDR2 sequences are LGHNT and FRNRAP. V dropped 7 bases and J dropped 6; count of bases not matched to a gene: 7. The data were taken from a study of technical replicates of blood from several donors. Some clones are missing from TCRdb's copy, which holds only in-frame ones; the method was immunoSEQ multiplex PCR. This table holds almost 65,000 clones, around 88% found once. This rearrangement joins TRBV12-5 to TRBJ2-7; 9 bases line up with TRBD1. This clonotype was obtained from a human donor in good health. Some clones in this sample may be carry-over from other donors' samples. Sequencing input: PBMCs. The CDR3 region is CASVTGTGPEQYF. As DNA, the CDR3 is TGTGCTAGTGTCACCGGGACAGGGCCCGAGCAGTACTTC.